What follows are 27 T cell receptor beta chains derived from one specimen sequenced in a study of T cell repertoires in cytomegalovirus infection (dated by TCRdb to about 2019). These receptors lack a known antigen. The sample's treatment or condition label, in plain terms: in vitro stimulation with specific CMV peptide epitopes to enrich CMV-specific T cells. Sequencing took place on an Illumina HiSeq 1500. The public sequencing data were trimmed at Q25 with fastp and processed into clonotypes with MiXCR by TCRdb, which kept only in-frame beta chains. All rows with the same CDR3 protein become a single entry with the most common DNA and genes. In all, the sample holds roughly 800,000 distinct CDR3 sequences, and 25% to 30% of those were seen once. The ten biggest clones cover around 14% of the sample. The sequencing used cultured CD8+ T cells from PBMCs, collected from culture after CMV antigen stimulation. These receptor sequences come from a human donor in good health (CMV status not recorded). Some clones in this sample may be carry-over from other donors' samples.

The CDR3 DNA sequence: TGTGCCAGCAGCCAAACTTATGGCTACACCTTC. It encodes CASSQTYGYTF. The chain carries TRBV7-9 and TRBJ1-2; no definite D call. CDR1 SEHNR and CDR2 FQNEAQ come from the germline V gene (reference sequence). V lost 5 bases and J lost 5, with 6 bases in between. The CDR3 loop spans 11 amino acids. Full variable domain (remainder filled in from reference TRBV7-9 and TRBJ1-2): DTGVSQNPRHKITKRGQNVTFRCDPISEHNRLYWYRQTLGQGPEFLTYFQNEAQLEKSRLLSDRFSAERPKGSFSTLEIQRTEQGDSAMYLCASSQTYGYTFGSGTRLTVV.

CDR3 region: CSVGGAGADGYTF. The CDR3 DNA is TGCAGCGTTGGGGGGGCAGGGGCTGATGGCTACACCTTC. V gene TRBV29-1 combines with J gene TRBJ1-2; tentative D call: TRBD1 (6 bases). V dropped 4 bases and J dropped 6 bases, with 15 bases sitting between them. CDR3 size: 13 residues. Germline assignment: CDR1 SQVTM and CDR2 ANQGSEA.

A word on this clonotype: One end of the junction fails to match germline, which may point to a read error. This chain links TRBV4-1 with TRBJ2-2; D possibly matches TRBD1 or TRBD2 (7 bases each). The CDR3 is made up of 17 amino acids. Germline V gives CDR1 MGHRA, CDR2 YSYEKL. The CDR3 region is CASSQDGRGLGPGELFF. The CDR3 coding sequence is TGTGCCAGCAGCCAAGATGGGAGGGGGCTGGGTCCCGGGGAGCTGTTTTTT.

The rearrangement joins TRBV2 to TRBJ1-5; D is unclear. The V end lost 6 bases, the J end lost 3 bases, and 6 bases lay between the germline ends. The CDR3 is made up of 12 amino acids. Germline CDR1 reads SNHLY; CDR2 reads FYNNEI. Written as DNA, the CDR3 is TGTGCCAGCAGGGACCTCAATCAGCCCCAGCATTTT. Its protein is CASRDLNQPQHF.

The rearrangement uses TRBV28 and TRBJ2-5; 11 positions agree with TRBD1. This CDR3 contains 14 residues. Germline CDR1 is MDHEN and CDR2 is SYDVKM. With 7 bases clipped from V and 3 bases from J, the junction kept 4 bases outside the gene matches. CDR3 coding DNA: TGTGCCAGCAAGGACAGGGGGCTGGAAGAGACCCAGTACTTC. The encoded protein is CASKDRGLEETQYF.

The chain is built from TRBV7-9 and TRBJ2-1; D tentatively fits TRBD1 or TRBD2 (6 bases each). Per germline, CDR1 SEHNR and CDR2 FQNEAQ (reference sequence). Trimming stripped 1 base from V and 12 bases from J, with 22 bases between. This CDR3 spans 16 amino acids. This chain's CDR3 is CASSLGLVRGAEAQFF. CDR3 bases: TGTGCCAGCAGCTTAGGGTTAGTAAGGGGGGCGGAGGCGCAGTTCTTC. The variable domain in full, with the rest retrieved from reference TRBV7-9 and TRBJ2-1, is DTGVSQNPRHKITKRGQNVTFRCDPISEHNRLYWYRQTLGQGPEFLTYFQNEAQLEKSRLLSDRFSAERPKGSFSTLEIQRTEQGDSAMYLCASSLGLVRGAEAQFFGPGTRLTVL.

This clonotype has only a few counts. The chain joins TRBV10-3 to TRBJ1-1, with D perhaps TRBD1 (5 bases). Germline CDR1 is ENHRY and CDR2 is SYGVKD. This CDR3 spans 14 amino acids. The V and J ends lost 0 bases and 1 base respectively, with 6 bases between them. CDR3 nucleotides: TGTGCCATCAGTGAGTCCACAGGGAACACTGAAGCTTTCTTT. It codes for CAISESTGNTEAFF.

About this clonotype itself: One base away lies a much larger clone, so this may be a sequencing read error. No conserved phenylalanine or tryptophan is present at the end of the CDR3, so a read error is the likely explanation. This sequence joins TRBV7-6 and TRBJ2-2; 9 positions match TRBD1. The CDR3 extends over 15 amino acids. Germline CDR1 SGHVS, CDR2 FNYEAQ. V lost 5 bases to trimming and J lost 6 bases; unmatched junction nucleotides: 7. This CDR3 is CASSLRTGEAGELFV. The CDR3 DNA reads TGTGCCAGCAGCCTGCGGACAGGGGAGGCCGGGGAGCTGTTTGTT.

This clonotype turned up a few times. The chain uses TRBV19 and TRBJ1-5, with D perhaps TRBD1 (5 bases). Germline CDR1 LNHDA, CDR2 SQIVND (reference sequence). The CDR3 runs 16 residues. Trimming removed 2 bases at V and 6 bases at J, with 17 bases between. CDR3 residues: CASSITLPGYGQPQHF. The CDR3 bases are TGTGCCAGTAGTATAACACTGCCAGGGTACGGTCAGCCCCAGCATTTT. Full variable domain (outside the CDR3, taken from reference TRBV19 and TRBJ1-5): DGGITQSPKYLFRKEGQNVTLSCEQNLNHDAMYWYRQDPGQGLRLIYYSQIVNDFQKGDIAEGYSVSREKKESFPLTVTSAQKNPTAFYLCASSITLPGYGQPQHFGDGTRLSIL.

This clonotype appeared a few times. V is TRBV29-1 and J is TRBJ2-7; TRBD1 or TRBD2 may be the D gene (6 bases each). The ends were cut back, 4 bases at V and 3 bases at J, with 16 bases in the middle. The CDR3 is made up of 14 amino acids. The germline gives CDR1 SQVTM, CDR2 ANQGSEA. CDR3 loop: CSVVGGQSYYEQYF. In nucleotides, the CDR3 is TGCAGCGTTGTGGGAGGACAGTCTTACTACGAGCAGTACTTC.

The rearrangement uses TRBV4-1 and TRBJ2-1, with D tentatively TRBD1 (6 bases). V was pared by 0 bases and J by 5 bases, with 29 bases between. CDR1 is MGHRA, CDR2 YSYEKL, per germline. This CDR3 has 21 residues. CDR3 residues: CASSQEKGGPARTEGNNEQFF. The CDR3 nucleotides are TGCGCCAGCAGCCAAGAAAAAGGAGGCCCCGCGAGGACAGAGGGAAACAATGAGCAGTTCTTC.

The chain is built from TRBV5-1 and TRBJ2-5, with D unresolved. The CDR3 extends over 13 amino acids. Germline V gene sequence: CDR1 SGHRS, CDR2 YFSETQ. V lost 5 bases and J 2 bases, leaving 10 bases between the germline ends. CDR3 DNA: TGCGCCAGCAGGGTGGAACAGCAAGAGACCCAGTACTTC. Translation: CASRVEQQETQYF.

CDR3 in DNA: TGTGCCAGCAGCTTGAACGGTGATGTCTCTGGGGCCAACGTCCTGACTTTC. Translation gives CASSLNGDVSGANVLTF. The chain combines TRBV7-9 with TRBJ2-6; D unclear. CDR3 length: 17 amino acids. The germline CDR1 and CDR2 sequences are SEHNR and FQNEAQ (reference sequence). V dropped 3 bases and J dropped 0 bases, with 12 bases sitting between them.

This chain connects TRBV7-9 to TRBJ1-1, with D unresolved. CDR1 SEHNR and CDR2 FQNEAQ come from the germline V gene (reference sequence). V dropped 5 bases and J dropped 0 bases, with 16 bases sitting between them. CDR3 length equals 16 residues. CDR3: CASSPDKAPLNTEAFF. The CDR3 nucleotides are TGTGCCAGCAGCCCCGACAAAGCCCCTTTGAACACTGAAGCTTTCTTT.

This clonotype has just a few counts. The chain combines TRBV14 with TRBJ2-3; tentatively, D is TRBD1 (6 bases). This CDR3 has 15 residues. Per the germline V gene, CDR1 is SGHDN and CDR2 is FVKESK. Trimming took 1 base from V and 1 from J, leaving 9 bases between them. The CDR3 loop reads CASSQATGGTDTQYF. In nucleotides, the CDR3 is TGTGCCAGCAGCCAAGCGACAGGAGGCACAGATACGCAGTATTTT.

The chain carries TRBV7-2 and TRBJ1-5, with D hard to call. The V end was cut by 1 base, the J end by 1 base, with 8 bases between. The germline V gene has CDR1 SGHTA and CDR2 FQGNSA. The CDR3 has 15 amino acids. The CDR3 here is CASSLGRRSNQPQHF. The CDR3 DNA follows: TGTGCCAGCAGCTTAGGTCGGAGAAGCAATCAGCCCCAGCATTTT.

As regards this clonotype: At one end the junction does not follow the germline gene, possibly because of a read error. The rearrangement uses TRBV11-2 and TRBJ1-1; D unresolved. Germline V gene lookup returns CDR1 SGHAT and CDR2 FQNNGV. This CDR3 has 17 residues. The chain's CDR3 is CANSLGRGLRTNTEAFF. The CDR3 nucleotides are TGTGCCAACAGCTTAGGGAGAGGCCTGAGGACGAACACTGAAGCTTTCTTT.

In this sample, this clonotype turned up a few times. The chain couples TRBV27 to TRBJ1-1; the D gene is possibly TRBD1 (5 bases). V was cut by 8 bases and J by 4 bases, with 14 bases left in between. CDR3 size: 13 residues. Per germline, CDR1 MNHEY and CDR2 SMNVEV (reference sequence). The CDR3 coding sequence is TGTGCCAGCCAAAGGGGAGTTGGCACTGAAGCTTTCTTT. Encoded protein: CASQRGVGTEAFF.

The chain uses TRBV12-3 or TRBV12-4 and TRBJ2-7; D unclear. Trimming pared 3 bases from V and 5 bases from J, leaving 8 bases between. This CDR3 has 12 amino acids. CDR3 sequence reads: CASSFAVHEQYF. CDR3 bases: TGTGCCAGCAGTTTCGCGGTCCACGAGCAGTACTTC.

This clonotype has a count of ten or more. The rearrangement uses TRBV7-8 and TRBJ2-3, with TRBD2 matching 9 bases. Germline values: CDR1 SGHVS, CDR2 FQNEAQ. This CDR3 region has 19 residues. V gave up 3 bases and J gave up 0 bases; unmatched junction bases: 13. The CDR3 DNA sequence: TGTGCCAGCAGCTTTCTTTCTAGCGGGGACCTACATAGCACAGATACGCAGTATTTT. Its translation: CASSFLSSGDLHSTDTQYF. The complete variable domain, with remaining parts taken from reference TRBV7-8 and TRBJ2-3, reads GAGVSQSPRYKVAKRGQDVALRCDPISGHVSLFWYQQALGQGPEFLTYFQNEAQLDKSGLPSDRFFAERPEGSVSTLKIQRTQQEDSAVYLCASSFLSSGDLHSTDTQYFGPGTRLTVL.

The gene calls are TRBV27 and TRBJ2-2, with TRBD2 matching over 8 bases. The length of the CDR3 is 16 residues. Germline V CDR1 and CDR2: MNHEY, SMNVEV (reference sequence). V lost 3 bases and J lost 3; bases outside the gene matches: 6. The CDR3 DNA reads as TGTGCCAGCAGTTTGAACGGGGGGGCAGACACCGGGGAGCTGTTTTTT. Its translation: CASSLNGGADTGELFF.

This clonotype came up many times. The chain carries TRBV7-8 and TRBJ2-5, with D perhaps TRBD2 (6 bases). Germline V gives CDR1 SGHVS, CDR2 FQNEAQ. The V end was cut by 5 bases, the J end by 2 bases, with 15 bases between. The CDR3 runs 15 residues. Here the CDR3 reads CASSPWGDPQETQYF. The CDR3 bases are TGTGCCAGCAGCCCATGGGGGGACCCTCAAGAGACCCAGTACTTC.

This rearrangement joins TRBV5-6 to TRBJ2-1; D unclear. V was cut by 2 bases and J by 3 bases, with 21 bases left in between. Germline lookup yields CDR1 SGHDT and CDR2 YYEEEE. This CDR3 comprises 18 residues. In nucleotides, the CDR3 is TGTGCCAGCAGCTTTCTGCCCGGCACAGTCGACATCTACAATGAGCAGTTCTTC. Residues: CASSFLPGTVDIYNEQFF.

In its sample, this clonotype was seen a few times. The chain employs TRBV6-1 and TRBJ1-5; tentatively, D is TRBD1 (6 bases). This CDR3 has 16 amino acids. V lost 5 bases and J lost 4, with 18 bases in between. In germline, CDR1 is MNHNS, CDR2 SASEGT. Written as DNA, the CDR3 is TGTGCCAGCAGTCACCCCGGGGAGGGGGGGAATCAGCCCCAGCATTTT. It specifies CASSHPGEGGNQPQHF.

This clonotype was detected only a few times. This chain uses TRBV4-1 with TRBJ2-1; no reliable D call. Looked up from germline, CDR1 is MGHRA and CDR2 is YSYEKL. The CDR3 spans 15 residues. V gave up 0 bases and J gave up 4 bases, with 10 bases separating them. This CDR3 is CASSQERLVYNEQFF. For the CDR3, the DNA is TGCGCCAGCAGCCAAGAAAGGCTGGTATACAATGAGCAGTTCTTC.

Ten or more counts support this clonotype. The J gene is TRBJ2-7, the V gene TRBV7-2, with D perhaps being TRBD1 or TRBD2 (5 bases each). The germline V gene has CDR1 SGHTA and CDR2 FQGNSA. Trimming cost V 2 bases and J 3 bases, with 14 bases left between them. The CDR3 has 15 residues. CDR3: CASSLTVGTFYEQYV. CDR3 coding DNA: TGTGCCAGCAGCTTAACTGTCGGGACCTTCTACGAGCAGTACGTC.

The chain is built from TRBV2 and TRBJ2-1; no definite D call. Germline CDR1 SNHLY, CDR2 FYNNEI. This CDR3 is 19 amino acids long. Trimming removed 7 bases from V and 0 bases from J, with 25 bases in between. The DNA of the CDR3 is TGTGCCAGCATAGTATTCGTGCAGAAGCATAATGTCTCCTACAATGAGCAGTTCTTC. Translated: CASIVFVQKHNVSYNEQFF.